This T cell receptor (beta chain) was observed in a study of blood T cell repertoires in COVID-19. About the research overall: Both acute and convalescent COVID-19 samples were obtained from the United States, Italy and Spain. The cDNA or gDNA used as material had been derived from T cells, B-cell-depleted T cells, or PBMCs.

The trim removed 1 base at V and 5 bases at J, leaving 7 bases unmatched. CDR1 is KGHSH and CDR2 is LQKENI in the germline V gene. The CDR3 length is 16 residues. Original processing methods: Estimation of nucleated cell counts relied on the amplification of reference gene primers. Profiled with immunoSEQ multiplex PCR; TCRdb holds only in-frame clones, not every one. V and J calls and clone size are as listed in that table; D and trimming were resolved from the DNA. The data show around 210,000 clones, approximately 87% seen once. The chain is built from TRBV18 and TRBJ2-1; 8 positions agree with TRBD2. This clonotype originated in a woman aged 70-85 years with acute or convalescent COVID-19. Sequenced: peripheral blood. CDR3 amino acids: CASSPQAGTRNNEQFF. CDR3 coding DNA: TGTGCCAGCTCACCACAGGCCGGGACTAGAAACAATGAGCAGTTCTTC.